The present TCR beta chain was sequenced within a study of T cell repertoires in cytomegalovirus infection. Study-wide findings and caveats: Summed frequency of public TCR beta families distinguished CMV carriers with the relevant HLA. What dominated the ex vivo response were HLA-C-restricted CMV-specific TCR beta clonotypes.

TCRdb used MiXCR to reprocess the reads, holding one entry per CDR3 protein. The profile shows some 600,000 distinct CDR3 sequences, 24% of them singletons. In regard to this clonotype: Its specificity is unknown.

The sample taken for sequencing was CD8+ T cells from PBMCs. The receptor was derived from a human donor in good health (CMV status not recorded). Some clones in this sample may be carry-over from other donors' samples.

CDR3 protein: CASSFHRMGAYNEQFF. As DNA, the CDR3 is TGTGCCAGCAGCTTCCACAGGATGGGGGCTTACAATGAGCAGTTCTTC. The V and J genes are TRBV11-2 and TRBJ2-1; tentatively, D is TRBD1 (6 bases). Trimming shortened V by 3 bases and J by 4 bases, and 16 bases separated the two germline ends. Germline assignment: CDR1 SGHAT and CDR2 FQNNGV. The CDR3 runs 16 residues.